The 24 T cell receptor beta chains below come from one sample, sequenced in a study of shared clonotypes between healthy human individuals. Measured with immunoSEQ multiplex PCR; TCRdb has only the in-frame clones, and not every one. The sample shows 900,000 to 1,200,000 clones, around three quarters of them seen only once. The material sequenced was memory CD4+ T cells from PBMCs. As for subset: CD45RA-negative fraction. The receptors were sampled from a young man in good health. Some clones in this sample may be carry-over from other donors' samples.

This rearrangement joins TRBV7-2 to TRBJ2-3, with D maybe TRBD1 (6 bases). This CDR3 spans 13 amino acids. Trimming removed 3 bases from V and 5 bases from J, with 9 bases in between. Germline V lookup: CDR1 SGHTA, CDR2 FQGNSA. The CDR3 sequence: CASSFGQRDTQYF. CDR3 sequence (DNA): TGTGCCAGCAGCTTCGGACAGCGAGATACGCAGTATTTT.

V and J are TRBV5-1 and TRBJ2-5; D perhaps matches TRBD2 (5 bases). This CDR3 spans 15 amino acids. V lost 0 bases to trimming and J lost 5 bases, with 14 bases between them. The germline CDR1 and CDR2 sequences are SGHRS and YFSETQ. The CDR3 is CASSLAVRPGETQYF. CDR3 DNA: TGCGCCAGCAGCTTGGCGGTACGCCCGGGGGAGACCCAGTACTTC.

This sequence joins TRBV5-1 and TRBJ2-3; TRBD2 agrees at 7 bases. V was clipped by 4 bases and J by 2 bases; unmatched bases: 7. The CDR3 is 15 residues long. The germline CDR1 and CDR2 sequences are SGHRS and YFSETQ. CDR3 bases: TGCGCCAGCAGCGTCCTGGGGGGGAACACAGATACGCAGTATTTT. Translation gives CASSVLGGNTDTQYF.

This clone came up a few times. The V and J genes are TRBV2 and TRBJ2-7; maybe TRBD1 (5 bases). The V end was cut by 3 bases, the J end by 4 bases, with 10 bases between. Germline loops: CDR1 SNHLY, CDR2 FYNNEI. This CDR3 contains 13 residues. The CDR3 DNA follows: TGTGCCAGCAGTGACAAGGGGTCGTACGAGCAGTACTTC. This translates into CASSDKGSYEQYF.

This chain links TRBV18 with TRBJ2-1; D uncertain. The germline gives CDR1 KGHSH, CDR2 LQKENI. The CDR3 covers 13 residues. The germline V and J ends were trimmed by 2 bases and 16 bases, with 18 bases remaining between them. The CDR3 DNA sequence: TGTGCCAGCTCACCAGACCTAGAGCGCCCGACTTTCTTC. The encoded protein is CASSPDLERPTFF.

The table lists this clone with a few counts. The chain recombines TRBV19 with TRBJ1-5; TRBD1 is a possible D gene (6 bases). V lost 8 bases to trimming and J lost 1 base, with 15 bases between them. CDR3 length: 15 amino acids. The germline gives CDR1 LNHDA, CDR2 SQIVND (reference sequence). The CDR3 sequence: CASGSPGQSNQPQHF. CDR3 DNA: TGTGCCAGTGGATCTCCAGGACAGAGCAATCAGCCCCAGCATTTT.

The V and J genes are TRBV11-2 and TRBJ2-7; TRBD2 is a possible D gene (6 bases). V was pared by 6 bases and J by 1 base, with 13 bases between. This CDR3 comprises 14 residues. Germline CDR1 and CDR2: SGHAT and FQNNGV. CDR3 residues: CASSPTRGSYEQYF. The CDR3 DNA sequence: TGTGCCAGCAGTCCAACCCGGGGGTCCTACGAGCAGTACTTC.

As regards this clone: This specimen includes other DNA sequences encoding the same CDR3. This chain joins TRBV30 and TRBJ1-1; D ambiguous. The CDR3 has 11 residues. The germline V gene has CDR1 GTSNPN and CDR2 SVGIG (reference sequence). V was clipped by 4 bases and J by 9 bases, with 12 bases between them. CDR3 coding DNA: TGTGCCTGGACCGACGGCTCCAAAGCTTTCTTT. Translating gives CAWTDGSKAFF.

This chain's CDR3 is CASSGRVQGQPQHF. DNA for the CDR3: TGTGCCAGCAGTGGGCGAGTACAGGGCCAGCCCCAGCATTTT. This chain connects TRBV2 to TRBJ1-5, with a possible D match to TRBD1 (6 bases). V was clipped by 4 bases and J by 7 bases, with 14 bases between them. This CDR3 has 14 residues. CDR1 and CDR2 from the germline V gene are SNHLY and FYNNEI.

The J gene is TRBJ2-7, the V gene TRBV6-5, with a tentative D call TRBD2 (5 bases). Germline V gene lookup returns CDR1 MNHEY and CDR2 SVGAGI. The CDR3 has 13 amino acids. Trimming pared 8 bases from V and 5 bases from J, leaving 16 bases between. Here the CDR3 reads CASGDYLVDEQYF. The DNA of the CDR3 is TGTGCCAGCGGTGACTATTTAGTCGACGAGCAGTACTTC.

Note on this clone: Other DNA sequences from this sample encode an identical CDR3 as well. The chain couples TRBV7-2 to TRBJ2-3; no clear D gene. Trimming shortened V by 5 bases and J by 6 bases, and 9 bases separated the two germline ends. The CDR3 loop spans 12 amino acids. CDR1 and CDR2 (germline): SGHTA, FQGNSA. CDR3 DNA: TGTGCCAGCAGCCTCCTTAGGGATACGCAGTATTTT. It translates to CASSLLRDTQYF.

The rearrangement links TRBV7-9 to TRBJ1-5; unclear D gene. Trimming cost V 1 base and J 4 bases, with 20 bases left between them. The CDR3 loop spans 18 amino acids. Germline V gene lookup returns CDR1 SEHNR and CDR2 FQNEAQ (reference sequence). The CDR3, as DNA: TGTGCCAGCAGCTTAGTAGGGAAGGAATCGGGTTTTAATCAGCCCCAGCATTTT. It specifies CASSLVGKESGFNQPQHF.

This clone was detected only once. The chain has TRBV11-2 and TRBJ2-7; 7 bases map to TRBD2. Germline CDR1 is SGHAT and CDR2 is FQNNGV. After removal of 4 bases from V and 2 bases from J, the junction contained 8 bases not matched to a gene. The CDR3 consists of 15 residues. In DNA form, the CDR3 reads TGTGCCAGCAGCTCGGGGCGGGAGCAAGCCTACGAGCAGTACTTC. Translation gives CASSSGREQAYEQYF.

This chain connects TRBV7-2 to TRBJ2-5; 8 positions match TRBD1. Germline lookup yields CDR1 SGHTA and CDR2 FQGNSA. This CDR3 region has 14 residues. Trimming took 5 bases from V and 6 from J; bases not matched to a gene: 8. The CDR3 nucleotides are TGTGCCAGCAGCCGTGAGGGCAGGGGGCAGACCCAGTACTTC. This gives the protein CASSREGRGQTQYF.

This clone was counted a single time. This chain's CDR3 is CASSAISQYTEAFF. The CDR3 DNA reads TGTGCCAGCAGCGCCATCTCTCAATACACTGAAGCTTTCTTT. The chain is built from TRBV9 and TRBJ1-1; D call uncertain. The CDR3 loop spans 14 amino acids. V lost 3 bases and J 3 bases, leaving 12 bases between the germline ends. Germline-derived CDR1 and CDR2 are SGDLS and YYNGEE. The full variable domain, its missing parts supplied by reference TRBV9 and TRBJ1-1, is DSGVTQTPKHLITATGQRVTLRCSPRSGDLSVYWYQQSLDQGLQFLIQYYNGEERAKGNILERFSAQQFPDLHSELNLSSLELGDSALYFCASSAISQYTEAFFGQGTRLTVV.

This chain connects TRBV5-1 to TRBJ2-7, with 11 bases fitting TRBD1. The V gene end was trimmed by 2 bases and the J gene end by 3 bases; junction bases not matched to a gene: 10. CDR1 is SGHRS and CDR2 is YFSETQ in the germline V gene. There are 17 residues in the CDR3. The DNA of the CDR3 is TGCGCCAGCAGCTTTGGAGGGAGGACAGGGGGCATCTACGAGCAGTACTTC. Encoded protein: CASSFGGRTGGIYEQYF.

J is TRBJ2-5 and V is TRBV28; 8 bases fit TRBD2. V shed 2 bases and J 2 bases; nucleotides not matched to a gene: 10. This CDR3 contains 17 residues. CDR1 MDHEN and CDR2 SYDVKM come from the germline V gene. CDR3 loop: CASSLLMGGGPQETQYF. CDR3 sequence (DNA): TGTGCCAGCAGTTTACTTATGGGCGGGGGGCCACAAGAGACCCAGTACTTC.

This rearrangement joins TRBV30 to TRBJ1-2; no reliable D call. CDR3 size: 14 residues. V was trimmed by 1 base and J by 7 bases, leaving 16 bases between them. Germline assignment: CDR1 GTSNPN and CDR2 SVGIG (reference sequence). CDR3 protein: CAWSGSVRSSGYTF. The CDR3 bases are TGTGCCTGGAGTGGGTCGGTCAGGAGCTCTGGCTACACCTTC.

V and J are TRBV6-4 and TRBJ2-1; 9 bases are a match to TRBD2. V gave up 5 bases and J gave up 2 bases; unmatched junction bases: 7. The CDR3 contains 16 residues. Looked up from germline, CDR1 is MRHNA and CDR2 is SNTAGT. The CDR3 region has the DNA TGTGCCAGCAGTACCCTAGCGGGATCCGCCTACAATGAGCAGTTCTTC. Its translation: CASSTLAGSAYNEQFF.

A remark on this clone: The same CDR3 can be traced to other DNA sequences in this sample. V and J are TRBV5-6 and TRBJ1-2; 8 bases are a match to TRBD1. In germline, CDR1 is SGHDT, CDR2 YYEEEE. Trimming at V came to 4 bases and at J to 4 bases, leaving 6 bases not matched to a gene. The CDR3 extends over 14 amino acids. The CDR3 region has the DNA TGTGCCAGCAGCCCTGGACAGGGCGGCTATGGCTACACCTTC. This translates into CASSPGQGGYGYTF.

The V and J genes are TRBV7-9 and TRBJ1-5; D might be TRBD1 (5 bases). The CDR3 spans 14 residues. V lost 5 bases and J lost 6, with 14 bases in between. Germline V lookup: CDR1 SEHNR, CDR2 FQNEAQ (reference sequence). The CDR3 here is CASSQQAGSQPQHF. CDR3 nucleotide sequence: TGTGCCAGCAGCCAGCAGGCAGGGAGTCAGCCCCAGCATTTT.

The chain joins TRBV5-1 to TRBJ2-4; 11 bases are shared with TRBD2. V shed 4 bases, J shed 9 bases, and the junction held 6 bases outside the gene matches. The CDR3 consists of 14 residues. CDR1 and CDR2 (germline): SGHRS, YFSETQ. The CDR3 region has the DNA TGCGCCAGCAGCCCTAGCGGGAGGTGGGGCATTCAGTACTTC. It encodes CASSPSGRWGIQYF.

V is TRBV11-3 and J is TRBJ2-7; 9 positions match TRBD2. The CDR3 contains 17 residues. V was pared by 1 base and J by 4 bases, with 11 bases of the junction left unmatched. In germline, CDR1 is SGHNT, CDR2 YENEEA. The CDR3 nucleotides are TGTGCCAGCAGCTTAGTGGCGGGAGGGCCCTTGGCTTACGAGCAGTACTTC. This codes for CASSLVAGGPLAYEQYF. Looking up the rest from reference TRBV11-3 and TRBJ2-7 gives the full variable domain: EAGVVQSPRYKIIEKKQPVAFWCNPISGHNTLYWYLQNLGQGPELLIRYENEEAVDDSQLPKDRFSAERLKGVDSTLKIQPAELGDSAVYLCASSLVAGGPLAYEQYFGPGTRLTVT.

This clone has just a few counts. The chain recombines TRBV5-6 with TRBJ2-3; 8 nucleotides match TRBD1. The CDR3 runs to 16 residues. J gave up 3 bases and V 5 bases, and 11 bases lay outside the gene matches. The germline gives CDR1 SGHDT, CDR2 YYEEEE. CDR3 region: CASSRQGLIGTDTQYF. CDR3 nucleotides: TGTGCCAGCAGTCGACAGGGGTTAATTGGGACAGATACGCAGTATTTT.